This T cell receptor beta chain was identified in a study of cytomegalovirus exposure and HLA in healthy donors (dated by TCRdb to about 2017). Describing the broader study: An earlier analysis of roughly 500 of the donors reported 250 to 350 Gb of sequence data and 117 million unique TCR beta sequences obtained from about 180 million T cells. Approximately 300 gigabases of sequencing data and 70 million to 100 million unique TCR sequences made up an early release that covered 500 to 700 HLA-typed donors. Of the roughly 400 genotyped donors, around 81% fell in the genetic ancestry cluster associated with self-reported Caucasian donors. The study aimed to test whether cataloging public T cell receptors could reveal signatures of past pathogen exposure. The T cell repertoires of several hundred subjects were profiled by immunosequencing and related to cytomegalovirus serostatus. A separate validation cohort of about 110 different subjects was used in addition to the approximately 610-subject first cohort. High-throughput TCR immunosequencing, statistical association of individual TCRs with disease status, and machine learning were combined to predict cytomegalovirus infection status. A later analysis re-examined previously published TCR beta repertoires from around 670 donors and added high-resolution HLA genotyping to investigate patterns of TCR occurrence. Rather than drawing on any new phenotypic data, the later analysis identified candidate immune exposures from TCR beta sequences and the way those sequences occurred across donors. To decide whether each TCR beta V gene segment behaved as functional or pseudogenic, an earlier analysis of some 600 of the donors relied on high-throughput TCR beta sequencing. Alongside the repertoire data, information on donor age, sex, ethnicity and CMV serostatus was compiled. In a later genetic analysis, genome-wide SNP genotypes for about three fifths of the 666 donors were used, and that subset was treated as a discovery cohort. All discovery cohort repertoires had been generated using a single sequencing platform. HLA typing covered class I and class II loci at four-digit resolution. Typing coverage varied by locus: about 620-630 donors for A, B, C, DRB1 and DQB1; roughly 500 for DQA1; around 570 for DPA1; 400 to 480 for DPB1. Because of strong linkage in the cohort, five DR-DQ haplotypes were treated as single units for association and clustering. Across some 400 genotyped donors of the cohort, an average of about 240,000 unique TCR beta nucleotide sequences per donor were sequenced, and around 19% of those sequences were non-productive.

The library came from the immunoSEQ multiplex PCR assay. The multiplex PCR relied on a mix of 60 forward primers for TCR Vbeta segments and 13 reverse primers for TCR Jbeta segments. A multiplex PCR assay on genomic DNA amplified the CDR3 region of rearranged TCR beta genes. On the Illumina HiSeq System, the amplified TCR beta libraries were sequenced as 87-base-pair reads. The authors processed their data as follows. Across the 670 or so repertoires, a later analysis counted about 81 million unique TCR beta chains, roughly 11 million of which were shared by at least two donors. Raw reads were error-corrected and collapsed into unique sequences with a nearest-neighbor algorithm that merged closely related sequences to remove PCR and sequencing errors. To assign V, D and J gene segments, CDR3 sequences were aligned to IMGT reference sequences. Each retained sequence needed at least a six-nucleotide match to both a V gene segment and a J gene segment. A rearrangement was called productive if the CDR3 had no stop codons and remained in frame with V and J, and every other rearrangement was called non-productive. CDR3 was defined according to IMGT convention as the region running from the second conserved V-encoded cysteine to the conserved J-encoded phenylalanine. The earlier analysis of 500 to 750 of the donors excluded any sequence lacking an unambiguous match to a single V gene segment. An earlier analysis of roughly 590 of the donors called V segments functional above 56.7% productive rearrangements and segregating when the between-donor standard deviation exceeded 5%. To diagnose cytomegalovirus status from the catalog of TCR beta chain sequences, a statistical classification framework was built. A later analysis assigned V and J genes by comparing TCR nucleotide sequences with IMGT/GENE-DB human TR gene sequences. In a later analysis, CDR3 sequences and most-parsimonious VDJ recombination scenarios were assigned using the TCRdist pipeline. A later analysis defined each TCR beta chain by its CDR3 amino acid sequence plus V-gene family, and excluded reads lacking a unique V-gene family. A later analysis removed 592 highly shared, low-generation-probability nucleotide sequences to deal with suspected cross-contamination and a sequencing artifact. In a later analysis, a clonal expansion index for each public chain was calculated from normalized within-repertoire ranks of inferred template counts. A later analysis computed generation probabilities with a VDJ recombination model fitted to out-of-frame rearrangements, and checked the results against IGoR. In a later analysis, TCR-TCR, TCR-HLA and TCR-CMV co-occurrence was scored with hypergeometric tests, and a repertoire-size bias correction was applied to TCR pairs. To estimate false discovery rates, a later analysis permuted the HLA or CMV assignments 20 times. A later analysis grouped co-occurring TCRs with DBSCAN, adding TCRdist sequence similarity when clustering within HLA-allele-positive subsets. Co-occurrence clustering excluded repertoires with fewer than 30,000 or more than 120,000 public chains, plus five with anomalous nucleotide sharing. Imported from immuneACCESS, the table was reduced by TCRdb to in-frame sequences with V and J called. These copies leave out some clones; in studies compared against another copy, an unresolved V gene accounts for under half, and the cause of the remainder is not known. V and J calls and clone size are those listed in that table; D and trimming were worked out from the DNA. The sample has 100,000 to 150,000 clones on record, approximately 80% of them singletons. The top ten clonotypes cover roughly 13% of the sample.

Summary of the overall study and its limitations: Roughly uniform sequencing depth across donors was assumed in presence/absence analyses, although this assumption may not hold. According to a later analysis, parvovirus B19, influenza, CMV and Epstein-Barr virus appeared linked to several top co-occurrence clusters. A later analysis found that TCR association rates varied across HLA loci, with DRB1 alleles showing the most associated TCRs and HLA-C alleles the fewest. When HLA alleles, especially DR and DQ, strongly co-occurred, attributing TCR associations to individual alleles was difficult. Cytomegalovirus status was reported to be diagnosed by the classifier with high specificity and sensitivity in both the original and validation cohorts. The earlier analysis of nearly 600 of the donors excluded some 16 rarely observed V segments, including chromosome 9 orphons, because counts were too low. Across donors, most TCR sequences were observed very rarely, whereas some public TCRs were present in many individuals. Linkage disequilibrium might explain the correlated functional status among segregating V segments, but an unknown experimental factor could not be excluded. In the study, 150 to 200 TCR beta chains were listed as associated with cytomegalovirus. A later analysis found that most CMV-associated TCR beta chains appeared HLA-restricted, with HLA associations seemingly driven largely by CMV exposure. The authors suggested that the approach could potentially be generalized to other disease states and immunological phenotypes. In an earlier analysis of around 500 of the donors, most TCR beta V segments appeared in productive rearrangements about 87% or about 30% of the time, broadly matching IMGT annotations. A further reported finding was that TCR beta sequences accurately predicted the HLA-A and HLA-B alleles for most subjects in the first cohort. A few of the identified cytomegalovirus-associated TCR beta chains were confirmed in vitro to be specific for cytomegalovirus antigens. Immune exposure information for the cohort was limited to CMV serostatus. In a later genetic analysis, a missense DCLRE1C variant was associated with V-gene and J-gene trimming of TCR beta chains, and the association was replicated in an independent cohort. A later analysis associated 15,000 to 20,000 TCR beta sequences with specific HLA alleles at a false discovery rate of 0.05. Because HLA typing was unavailable for some donors at each locus, only the typed subset was used in association tests. A later analysis found that HLA-associated TCR beta chains were more clonally expanded and had lower generation probabilities than equally common non-associated chains. A later genetic analysis reported fewer N-insertions in productive TCRs among donors in an Asian-associated ancestry cluster than the roughly 670-donor mean. The cohort was sequenced for TCR beta chains only, and without alpha or paired-chain data the features that could be detected were limited. A cluster of highly shared sequence variants was judged likely to be a technical artifact of the sequencing pipeline.

As to this clone: What antigen it recognizes has not been identified. The input lacks base qualities; no much larger clone sits a single base away.

The cohort was made up of approximately 670 healthy bone marrow donors. Cohort members were all nominally healthy when sampled, although unrecorded immune exposures were likely present. The donor tested CMV seropositive and was one of the 289 seropositive cohort members. A peripheral blood sample was provided by each donor, and peripheral blood mononuclear cells were used for TCR beta sequencing. Genomic DNA was extracted from the blood cell samples with the Qiagen DNeasy Blood Extraction Kit. This TCR was sampled from a middle-aged woman in good health and CMV-seropositive. Sequenced material: PBMCs.

The CDR3 is CASSFPVDPGQGDEQYF. The nucleotides read TGTGCCAGCAGTTTCCCAGTAGACCCGGGACAGGGTGACGAGCAGTACTTC. Recombination connected TRBV27 to TRBJ2-7, and 9 bases in between align with TRBD1. The germline V gene (reference sequence) supplies CDR1 MNHEY and CDR2 SMNVEV. The CDR3 runs 17 residues from the cysteine to the phenylalanine. Only CDR3 DNA is held: 51 bases, read in frame from base 1. Clipping removes 3 bases from V and 5 bases from J, with 14 as the unmatched junction base count.